The T cell receptor (beta chain) described here comes from a study of CD8+CD57+ T cells in acquired aplastic anemia (dated by TCRdb to between 2018 and 2020). Turning to the overall study: DNA extracted from sorted CD4+ and CD8+ cells had a mean of around 3 ug, with a range of roughly 0.19 to 27.4 ug. CD8+CD57+ expansion was defined as frequency above the mean frequency observed in healthy subjects.

Genomic DNA served as template for TCR beta VDJ combination and CDR3 sequence profiling. An Illumina HiSeq 2000 was used for TCR repertoire sequencing. The original pipeline was this. Repertoires were assessed using TRBV/TRBJ rearrangement plots, CDR3 size and DJ length profiles, and Simpson's diversity index. The most abundant DNA sequence in the deep sequencing data was defined as the immunodominant clone. CDR3 amino acid sequences were checked for sharing across subjects and were also compared against the VDJdb database and published repertoires. TCRdb reprocessing: public reads trimmed at Q25 with fastp, clones called with MiXCR, in-frame beta chains kept. Each entry is one CDR3 protein sequence, shown with its most common DNA and genes. These V and J calls derive from TCRdb rather than the authors' analysis. This sample has approximately 180,000 distinct CDR3 sequences in its table, and around 60% of those were observed once. The ten largest clones represent about 39% of the sample.

Patients chosen for sequencing had shown expansion of CD8+CD57+ cells by flow cytometry. All patients had severe acquired aplastic anemia diagnosed by International Study of Aplastic Anemia and Agranulocytosis and Camitta criteria. No therapy had been received by the patients at the time of blood sampling. TCR repertoires of sorted CD4+ and CD8+ blood T cells from severe aplastic anemia patients and healthy subjects were deep-sequenced in the study. Patients were enrolled in the USA under clinicaltrials.gov protocols 00001620, 01623167, 00001397, 00071045, 00081523 and 00961064. Ficoll-Paque density gradient centrifugation was used to isolate peripheral blood mononuclear cells. CD4+ and CD8+ T cells were sorted by FACS or magnetic beads before DNA extraction. A few counts support this clonotype. This receptor's antigen is unknown. Qualities for individual bases were not recorded, and no much larger clone is one base off.

The CDR3 holds 11 amino acids from the cysteine to the phenylalanine. The entry retains the CDR3 DNA only, 33 bases that are in frame from base 1. V is cut by 4 bases and J by 10 bases, and the space between the germline ends is 10 bases. Here is what the overall study found, with its caveats: Between patients and healthy controls, no significant difference in CD8+ Simpson's diversity was found (P=0.060). Although roughly 29 CD8+ CDR3 sequences were shared by patients and controls, these sequences appeared highly expressed in patients and within the immunodominant clones of patients.

The chain uses TRBV12-3 or TRBV12-4 and TRBJ1-2, with an unclear D gene assignment. Material: sorted CD4+, CD8+, or CD8+CD57+ T cells (not recorded which) from PBMCs. This sequence originates from a human donor with aplastic anemia. The nucleotides read TGTGCCAGCAGTTCCCTACAGCACTACACCTTC. Protein translation: CASSSLQHYTF.